A single sample gave rise to the 9 T cell receptor beta chains below, sequenced in a study of regulatory T cells in long-lasting Graves disease. Investigators prepared the TCR beta libraries by applying iRepertoire HTBI primers and Arm-PCR of CDR3 regions. One entry per CDR3 protein results from TCRdb running MiXCR on the multiplex PCR reads. The sample includes 500,000 or so distinct CDR3 sequences, around 13% of them seen just once. The time point: newly diagnosed GD, antithyroid drugs for less than 3 months. From PBMCs, RNA was extracted and then used to make the TCR library. The same specimen was also included in a second study, on T cells in Graves' hyperthyroidism and ophthalmopathy.

Sequenced here: peripheral blood mononuclear cells (PBMCs), sampled at new diagnosis, from a patient treated with antithyroid drugs. These receptors were obtained from a woman between 45 and 65 years old with Graves disease.

This clonotype was seen only once. The likely explanation is a read error, given a far larger clone one base away. Likely a read error: the CDR3 ends without its conserved phenylalanine or tryptophan. The DNA is left out, because the CDR3 cannot be placed on it with certainty; the CDR3 is given as TCRdb lists it. The chain recombines TRBV28 with TRBJ2-1; the table's D call, TRBD2, was not checked against the DNA. The CDR3 has 14 residues if both end residues are counted. CDR1 and CDR2 from the germline V gene are MDHEN and SYDVKM. The CDR3 here is CASSFGEGRETQYL.

In this sample, this clonotype turned up many times. This rearrangement joins TRBV5-5 to TRBJ2-7; no reliable D call. Germline lookup yields CDR1 SGHKS and CDR2 YYEKEE (reference sequence). CDR3 size: 13 residues. The germline V and J ends were trimmed by 4 bases and 8 bases, with 16 bases remaining between them. The CDR3 region is CASSTSSEIQQYF. The CDR3 nucleotides are TGTGCCAGCAGCACCTCCTCCGAAATCCAGCAGTACTTC.

The chain carries TRBV28 and TRBJ2-5; maybe TRBD2 (5 bases). Trimming removed 7 bases from V and 3 bases from J, with 15 bases in between. Germline assignment: CDR1 MDHEN and CDR2 SYDVKM. CDR3 size: 14 residues. The chain's CDR3 is CASTGGGGEETQYF. In DNA, the CDR3 is TGTGCCAGCACCGGCGGCGGAGGAGAAGAGACCCAGTACTTC.

The V call is TRBV24-1, the J call TRBJ1-6, with 9 bases aligning to TRBD1. This CDR3 is built from 17 residues. V lost 7 bases and J lost 0; bases outside the gene matches: 6. CDR1 and CDR2 (germline): KGHDR, SFDVKD. The CDR3 loop reads CATSVQGALSYNSPLHF. For the CDR3, the DNA is TGTGCCACCAGCGTACAGGGGGCTCTCTCCTATAATTCACCCCTCCACTTT.

There are many counts of this clonotype. The chain joins TRBV9 to TRBJ1-2; 8 bases are a match to TRBD1. Trimming took 3 bases from V and 0 from J; bases not matched to a gene: 4. From germline, CDR1 is SGDLS and CDR2 YYNGEE. The CDR3 extends over 15 amino acids. CDR3 amino acids: CASSGADRANYGYTF. The CDR3 coding sequence is TGTGCCAGCAGCGGAGCGGACAGGGCTAACTATGGCTACACCTTC.

V and J are TRBV10-1 and TRBJ1-6; 9 bases are a match to TRBD1. The CDR3 covers 15 residues. CDR1 is WNHNN, CDR2 SYGVQD, per germline (reference sequence). Trimming at V came to 0 bases and at J to 10 bases, leaving 4 bases not matched to a gene. Written as DNA, the CDR3 is TGCGCCAGCAGTGAGTCAAGGACAGGGGAATCACCCCTCCACTTT. It translates to CASSESRTGESPLHF.

This chain uses TRBV7-9 with TRBJ2-3, with 8 bases that match TRBD2. Germline V CDR1 and CDR2: SEHNR, FQNEAQ (reference sequence). The CDR3 covers 19 residues. The ends lost 5 bases at V and 5 bases at J; junction bases unmatched: 21. DNA of the CDR3: TGTGCCAGCAGCCTCCCAACCCGGTATAGCGGGATTTTACTAGATACGCAGTATTTT. It yields the protein CASSLPTRYSGILLDTQYF.

This clonotype was recorded many times. One junction end disagrees with the germline gene, perhaps due to a read error. The chain combines TRBV11-2 with TRBJ2-1, with 10 bases aligning to TRBD2. Per germline, CDR1 SGHAT and CDR2 FQNNGV. The CDR3 totals 15 residues. CDR3 protein: CASRLAGGSYNEQFF. CDR3 nucleotide sequence: TGTGCCAGCAGGTTAGCGGGAGGCTCCTACAATGAGCAGTTCTTC.

The rearrangement uses TRBV19 and TRBJ1-1; D is unresolved. The CDR3 sequence is 13 residues long. Trimming stripped 6 bases from V and 10 bases from J, with 18 bases between. Germline CDR1 is LNHDA and CDR2 is SQIVND (reference sequence). CDR3 sequence: CASSEVLVDRAFF. The CDR3 DNA reads as TGTGCCAGTAGCGAGGTGTTGGTCGATCGAGCTTTCTTT. Full variable domain (rest looked up from reference TRBV19 and TRBJ1-1): DGGITQSPKYLFRKEGQNVTLSCEQNLNHDAMYWYRQDPGQGLRLIYYSQIVNDFQKGDIAEGYSVSREKKESFPLTVTSAQKNPTAFYLCASSEVLVDRAFFGQGTRLTVV.